This T cell receptor (beta chain) originates from a study of T cell repertoires in cytomegalovirus infection. Whole-study context: The authors relied on CMV epitopes, both recently identified HLA-C-restricted and well-studied HLA-B-restricted. It was the public TCR beta signatures that indicated both CMV infection and matching HLA type.

Study conclusions and caveats: Carriers of CMV and the relevant HLA type were discriminated by public TCR beta frequency. CMV-specific TCR beta clonotypes restricted by HLA-C dominated the ex vivo response.

For this clonotype: Its cognate antigen is unknown.

TCRdb re-called the reads through MiXCR, storing one row per CDR3 protein. There are 650,000 to 850,000 distinct CDR3 sequences in the sample; just under 30% occur only once, and roughly 13% lies in the top ten. CDR1 MNHEY and CDR2 SVGAGI come from the germline V gene. CDR3 length: 15 amino acids. The V and J ends lost 5 bases and 6 bases, in that order; junction bases with no gene match: 11. Specimen: cultured CD8+ T cells from PBMCs, collected from culture after CMV antigen stimulation. The chain is built from TRBV6-5 and TRBJ2-5; 8 nucleotides agree with TRBD2. This clonotype originated in a human donor in good health (CMV status not recorded). Some clones in this sample may be carry-over from other donors' samples. The CDR3 sequence: CASSPGGPIWKTQYF. CDR3 bases: TGTGCCAGCAGTCCGGGGGGGCCGATTTGGAAGACCCAGTACTTC.